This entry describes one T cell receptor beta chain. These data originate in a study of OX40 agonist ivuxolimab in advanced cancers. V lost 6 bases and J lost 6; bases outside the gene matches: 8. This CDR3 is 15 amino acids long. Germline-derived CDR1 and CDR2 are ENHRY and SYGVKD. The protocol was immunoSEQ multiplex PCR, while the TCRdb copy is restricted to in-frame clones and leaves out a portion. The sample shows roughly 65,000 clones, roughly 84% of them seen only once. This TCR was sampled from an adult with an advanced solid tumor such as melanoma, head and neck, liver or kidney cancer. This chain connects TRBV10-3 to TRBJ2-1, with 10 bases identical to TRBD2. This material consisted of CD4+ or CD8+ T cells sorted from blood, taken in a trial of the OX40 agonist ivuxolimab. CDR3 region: CAISASGGNRNEQFF. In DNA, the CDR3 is TGTGCCATCAGCGCTAGCGGGGGAAACCGCAATGAGCAGTTCTTC.